The rows below give T cell receptor beta chains drawn from one sample of a study of cytomegalovirus exposure and HLA in healthy donors. TCRdb keeps only in-frame clones here, not all; method: immunoSEQ multiplex PCR. The table lists about 170,000 clones, about 76% of them singletons, with around 5% in the top ten. The specimen was PBMCs. These receptors originate from a woman under 30 in good health and CMV-seropositive. CDR3s include the opening cysteine and the closing phenylalanine or tryptophan. The D gene is left open where the match is weak. Not all rows give a size; the values are once, few, many and, for expanded clones, a class.

d_call,clone_size,j_call,v_call,cdr3_aa,cdr3_nt
.,.,TRBJ2-7,TRBV11-2,CASSLDGHHEQYF,TGTGCCAGCAGCTTAGATGGGCATCACGAGCAGTACTTC
.,once,TRBJ1-5,TRBV18,CASSPASNQPQHF,TGTGCCAGCTCACCGGCTAGCAATCAGCCCCAGCATTTT
.,.,TRBJ2-3,TRBV4-1,CASSQNREWTDTQYF,TGCGCCAGCAGCCAAAACAGGGAGTGGACAGATACGCAGTATTTT
.,.,TRBJ1-3,TRBV6-5,CASSSGRVMGNTIYF,TGTGCCAGCAGTTCTGGCCGGGTCATGGGAAACACCATATATTTT
.,.,TRBJ1-1,TRBV30,CAWSVNTNTEAFF,TGTGCCTGGAGTGTAAACACGAACACTGAAGCTTTCTTT
.,.,TRBJ1-4,TRBV9,CASSVGGAGEKLFF,TGTGCCAGCAGCGTAGGCGGGGCCGGTGAAAAACTGTTTTTT
.,.,TRBJ1-1,TRBV5-8,CASTKWGGPGNTEAFF,TGTGCCAGCACCAAATGGGGGGGGCCAGGGAACACTGAAGCTTTCTTT
TRBD2,.,TRBJ2-5,TRBV7-9,CASVLKTSGQETQYF,TGTGCCAGCGTTCTCAAGACTAGCGGACAAGAGACCCAGTACTTC
.,.,TRBJ2-7,TRBV6-5,CASSFTTDLWYEQYF,TGTGCCAGCAGTTTCACGACGGACTTATGGTACGAGCAGTACTTC
TRBD1,once,TRBJ2-7,TRBV7-6,CASSQDRGRYEQYF,TGTGCCAGCAGCCAAGACAGGGGGCGATACGAGCAGTACTTC
TRBD1,.,TRBJ1-6,TRBV30,CAWRTTGGISPLHF,TGTGCCTGGAGGACGACAGGGGGCATTTCACCCCTCCACTTT
TRBD1,.,TRBJ1-6,TRBV6-5,CASRRGGWNSPLHF,TGTGCCAGCAGGAGAGGGGGCTGGAATTCACCCCTCCACTTT
.,.,TRBJ2-7,TRBV15,CATSRARGASYEQYF,TGTGCCACCAGCAGAGCCCGGGGGGCCTCGTACGAGCAGTACTTC
.,.,TRBJ1-3,TRBV6-1,CASSDHTGLGDTIYF,TGTGCCAGCAGTGACCACACAGGGCTTGGCGACACCATATATTTT
TRBD1,.,TRBJ1-5,TRBV10-3,CAISNQGGGQPQHF,TGTGCCATCAGTAATCAGGGGGGTGGGCAGCCCCAGCATTTT
.,once,TRBJ2-7,TRBV6-5,CASSPGPTYEQYF,TGTGCCAGCAGCCCTGGGCCGACCTACGAGCAGTACTTC
.,.,TRBJ1-1,TRBV18,CASSPSTGRNTEAFF,TGTGCCAGCTCACCAAGCACAGGGCGGAACACTGAAGCTTTCTTT
TRBD2,few,TRBJ2-3,TRBV4-3,CASSQDFSGVLDTQYF,TGCGCCAGCAGCCAAGATTTTAGCGGGGTCCTAGATACGCAGTATTTT
.,.,TRBJ2-7,TRBV4-3,CASSQVLELTYEQYF,TGCGCCAGCAGCCAAGTTCTGGAGCTAACCTACGAGCAGTACTTC
.,.,TRBJ1-1,TRBV5-1,CASFPTGLNTEAFF,TGCGCCAGCTTCCCGACAGGCTTGAACACTGAAGCTTTCTTT
.,.,TRBJ2-6,TRBV10-3,CVITGSSGANVLTF,TGTGTCATCACCGGTAGCTCTGGGGCCAACGTCCTGACTTTC
.,few,TRBJ2-2,TRBV28,CASSFQEPGELFF,TGTGCCAGCAGTTTCCAGGAACCCGGGGAGCTGTTTTTT
.,few,TRBJ1-1,TRBV7-6,CASSLGYGDRRDRRNTEAFF,TGTGCCAGCAGCTTAGGATACGGAGACCGACGTGACAGAAGGAACACTGAAGCTTTCTTT
.,.,TRBJ1-1,TRBV11-1,CASSLDLAGMNTEAFF,TGTGCCAGCAGCTTAGATTTGGCAGGGATGAACACTGAAGCTTTCTTT
TRBD1,.,TRBJ1-5,TRBV2,CASSPPVGQGQGYNQPQHF,TGTGCCAGCAGTCCCCCTGTGGGACAGGGGCAAGGGTATAATCAGCCCCAGCATTTT
.,.,TRBJ2-3,TRBV21-1,CASSRPGCTDTQYF,TGTGCCAGCAGCAGACCAGGGTGCACAGATACGCAGTATTTT
.,.,TRBJ1-1,TRBV7-9,CASSLGGRELTEAFF,TGTGCCAGCAGCTTAGGTGGCAGGGAATTGACTGAAGCTTTCTTT
.,.,TRBJ1-2,TRBV10-3,CAISESEQGSGYTF,TGTGCCATCAGTGAGTCCGAACAGGGTAGCGGCTACACCTTC
TRBD1,.,TRBJ2-1,TRBV7-3,CASSPDRNNEQFF,TGTGCCAGCAGCCCGGACAGGAACAATGAGCAGTTCTTC
.,.,TRBJ1-1,TRBV21-1,CASSKAGTANTEAFF,TGTGCCAGCAGCAAAGCCGGGACAGCGAACACTGAAGCTTTCTTT
TRBD1,.,TRBJ1-1,TRBV7-2,CASSTTGTGMTEAFF,TGTGCCAGCAGCACAACCGGGACAGGGATGACTGAAGCTTTCTTT
TRBD2,.,TRBJ2-1,TRBV7-9,CASSALAGGREQFF,TGTGCCAGCAGCGCCCTAGCGGGGGGCAGGGAGCAGTTCTTC
TRBD1,.,TRBJ2-1,TRBV7-9,CASSLVSGTGSSYNEQFF,TGTGCCAGCAGCTTAGTGTCGGGGACAGGGAGCTCCTACAATGAGCAGTTCTTC
TRBD1,.,TRBJ2-3,TRBV13,CASSSTQGQGAFGTQYF,TGTGCCAGCAGCTCCACCCAAGGACAGGGGGCTTTTGGTACGCAGTATTTT
TRBD1,.,TRBJ1-3,TRBV19,CASSRDSSGNTIYF,TGTGCCAGTAGCCGGGACAGCTCTGGAAACACCATATATTTT